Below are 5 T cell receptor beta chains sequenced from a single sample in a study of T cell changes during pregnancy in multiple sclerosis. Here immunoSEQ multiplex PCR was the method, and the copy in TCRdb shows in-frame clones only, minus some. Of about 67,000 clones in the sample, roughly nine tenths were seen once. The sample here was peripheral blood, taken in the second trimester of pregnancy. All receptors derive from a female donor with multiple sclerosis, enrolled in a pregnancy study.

CDR3 amino acids: CASSLAQEETQYF. The CDR3 DNA is TGCGCCAGCAGCTTGGCCCAGGAAGAGACCCAGTACTTC. V is TRBV5-1 and J is TRBJ2-5; D ambiguous. The germline V gene has CDR1 SGHRS and CDR2 YFSETQ. V was clipped by 0 bases and J by 3 bases, with 6 bases between them. The CDR3 sequence is 13 residues long.

DNA for the CDR3: TGTGCCAGCAGACTTGACAGTTATCAGCCCCAGCATTTT. Translating it yields CASRLDSYQPQHF. The V call is TRBV6-5, the J call TRBJ1-5, with D possibly TRBD1 on 5 matching bases. The germline V gene encodes CDR1 MNHEY and CDR2 SVGAGI. The CDR3 runs 13 residues. The V gene lost 6 bases and the J gene lost 5 bases, with 11 bases spanning the gap.

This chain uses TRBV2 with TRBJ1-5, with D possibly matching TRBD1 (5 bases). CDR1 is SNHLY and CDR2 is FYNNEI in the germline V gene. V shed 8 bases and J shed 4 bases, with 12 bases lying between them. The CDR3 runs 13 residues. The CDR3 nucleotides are TGTGCCAGCGGTACAGGCCCAAATCAGCCCCAGCATTTT. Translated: CASGTGPNQPQHF. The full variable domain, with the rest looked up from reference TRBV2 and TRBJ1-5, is EPEVTQTPSHQVTQMGQEVILRCVPISNHLYFYWYRQILGQKVEFLVSFYNNEISEKSEIFDDQFSVERPDGSNFTLKIRSTKLEDSAMYFCASGTGPNQPQHFGDGTRLSIL.

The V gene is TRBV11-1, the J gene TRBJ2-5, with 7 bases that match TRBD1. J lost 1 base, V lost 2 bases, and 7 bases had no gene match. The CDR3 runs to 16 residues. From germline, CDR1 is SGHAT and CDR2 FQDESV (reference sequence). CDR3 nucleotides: TGTGCCAGCAGCTTAATGCGGACAGGACCCCAAGAGACCCAGTACTTC. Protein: CASSLMRTGPQETQYF.

The CDR3 protein is CASSPQGAGASYEQYF. The CDR3 DNA reads as TGTGCCAGCAGCCCCCAGGGAGCGGGGGCATCCTACGAGCAGTACTTC. The chain carries TRBV7-9 and TRBJ2-7, with 8 bases lining up with TRBD2. The CDR3 is made up of 16 amino acids. Germline V gene lookup returns CDR1 SEHNR and CDR2 FQNEAQ (reference sequence). V was clipped by 5 bases and J by 1 base; unmatched bases: 10.